Sequencing of this T cell receptor (beta chain) was carried out in a study of shared clonotypes between healthy human individuals. In the study overall: CD8 memory received one plate per donor, CD8 naive two, CD4 memory three and CD4 naive three.

CD45RO negativity and positive selection for CCR7 defined naive CD8 cells, a population that excluded terminally differentiated effector memory CD45RA+ cells. The CDR3 runs to 14 residues. Per the germline V gene, CDR1 is GTSNPN and CDR2 is SVGIG (reference sequence). Trimming cost V 7 bases and J 4 bases, with 16 bases left between them. In replicate PCRs of sorted subsets, approximately 200 ng DNA, about 30,000 T cell genomes, was used. TCRdb keeps only in-frame clones here, not all; method: immunoSEQ multiplex PCR. The table has 1.5 million to 2.5 million clones, approximately 94% seen once. Notes on this clone: Its target is not known.

Whole-study findings and limits: On the whole, naive subsets had larger estimated richness than memory subsets had. Against clonotypes common to all four donors, non-shared ones had lower generation probabilities.

The chain uses TRBV30 and TRBJ2-2; either TRBD1 or TRBD2 may fit D (6 bases each). Specimen: naive CD8+ T cells sorted from blood. The source of this sequence is a man between 18 and 35 years old in good health. CDR3 region: CAFFIWGATGELFF. The CDR3 DNA reads as TGTGCCTTTTTCATTTGGGGGGCCACCGGGGAGCTGTTTTTT.